This T cell receptor (beta chain) stems from a study of T cells after yellow fever vaccination. The CDR3 runs 13 residues. Germline CDR1 and CDR2: SQVTM and ANQGSEA. V shed 4 bases and J shed 0 bases, with 10 bases lying between them. This clonotype was detected ten times or more. Its matching antigen is unknown. General observations from the study: Reappearance after the booster was observed for most primary-vaccination clones (around 96% CD4, roughly 88% CD8).

MiXCR, run by TCRdb on the 5' RACE reads, gives a single entry per CDR3 protein. Among tens of thousands of distinct CDR3 sequences listed, approximately 7% were seen once. The sequence came from a man aged 18 to 35 who received the YFV17D yellow fever vaccine. Source: CD8+ T cells sorted from PBMCs, taken approximately 40 days after the first yellow fever vaccination. The genes are TRBV29-1 and TRBJ2-7; possibly TRBD1 for D (5 bases). As DNA, the CDR3 is TGCAGCGTTGTAAGGGGTAACTCCTACGAGCAGTACTTC. It yields the protein CSVVRGNSYEQYF.